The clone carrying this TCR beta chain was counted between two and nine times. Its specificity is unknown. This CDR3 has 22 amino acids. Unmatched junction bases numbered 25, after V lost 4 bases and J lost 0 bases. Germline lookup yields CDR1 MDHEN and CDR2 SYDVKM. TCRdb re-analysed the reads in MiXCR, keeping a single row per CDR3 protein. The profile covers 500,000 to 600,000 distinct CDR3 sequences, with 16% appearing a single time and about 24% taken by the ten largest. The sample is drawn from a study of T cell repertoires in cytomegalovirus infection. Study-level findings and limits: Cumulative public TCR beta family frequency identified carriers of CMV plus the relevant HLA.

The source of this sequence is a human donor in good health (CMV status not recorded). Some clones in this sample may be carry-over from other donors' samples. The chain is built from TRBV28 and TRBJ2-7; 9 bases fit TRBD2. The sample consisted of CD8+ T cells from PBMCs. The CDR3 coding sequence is TGTGCCAGCAGTTACAGGACGCCCGGACTAGCGCCCCTCCTTAGGAGCTCCTACGAGCAGTACTTC. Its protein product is CASSYRTPGLAPLLRSSYEQYF.